This T cell receptor (beta chain) was sequenced during a study of blood T cell repertoires in COVID-19. Looking at the study overall: The origin of the acute and convalescent COVID-19 samples was the United States, Italy and Spain. Sources were T cells, B-cell-depleted T cells, or PBMCs; the material itself was cDNA or gDNA.

Seattle participants joined during active infection and were tracked over time. The ends were cut back, 4 bases at V and 0 bases at J, with 10 bases in the middle. CDR1 SGHAT and CDR2 FQNNGV come from the germline V gene. The CDR3 has 15 amino acids. Source study methods: From reference gene primer amplification, estimates of nucleated cell counts were derived. TCRdb's copy holds only in-frame clones and misses some; the assay was immunoSEQ multiplex PCR. The DNA gave D and trimming, while V, J and clone size come from that table. There are fewer than 700,000 clones in the sample; about 89% occur only once, and roughly 8% lies in the top ten.

The origin of this receptor is a woman aged 45-60 years with COVID-19, enrolled during active disease. V usage is TRBV11-2 and J usage is TRBJ2-1; TRBD2 might be the D (5 bases). Sequenced sample: peripheral blood. DNA of the CDR3: TGTGCCAGCAGCTCCTGGGAGTACTCCTACAATGAGCAGTTCTTC. Residues: CASSSWEYSYNEQFF.